Sequencing of this TCR beta chain was carried out in a study of T cell responses to AZD1222 COVID-19 vaccine. Looked up from germline, CDR1 is LGHDT and CDR2 is YNNKEL (reference sequence). The CDR3 is 14 residues long. V shed 4 bases and J 3 bases; nucleotides not matched to a gene: 5. Findings and caveats of the study: Repertoires were collected only later (after the peak T cell response had occurred).

On this clone: Its antigen is unidentified.

Some clones are missing from TCRdb's copy, which holds only in-frame ones; the method was immunoSEQ multiplex PCR. The sample includes 100,000 to 150,000 clones, about 90% of them seen just once. The clonotype comes from an adult in good health. This chain links TRBV3-1 (or the pseudogene TRBV3-2) with TRBJ1-1, with 7 bases aligning to TRBD1. Specimen: peripheral blood, collected on day 0 of AZD1222 vaccination. DNA of the CDR3: TGTGCCAGCAGCCTGACAGGGAGGGACACTGAAGCTTTCTTT. Residues: CASSLTGRDTEAFF.